This T cell receptor (beta chain) was observed in a study of T cells in Graves' hyperthyroidism and ophthalmopathy. Regarding the study as a whole: In blood, most of the thyroid clonotypes expanded above 0.001 were also present. The model made its ophthalmopathy prediction, and onset followed a median approximately 7 months later.

RNA transcripts yielded amplified TCR beta CDR3 regions. TCR CDR3 underwent first-round RT-PCR with the HTBI primer set. TCRdb used MiXCR to reprocess the multiplex PCR reads, holding one entry per CDR3 protein. The table includes 300,000 to 450,000 distinct CDR3 sequences, roughly 25% detected once. CDR1 PRHDT and CDR2 FYEKMQ come from the germline V gene (reference sequence). The CDR3 consists of 14 residues. Among the patients, aged 18 to 65, hyperthyroidism was newly diagnosed and had lasted under 2 months. About this clonotype itself: Antigen: not known. A much larger clone differs by one base, so this may be a read error.

Material for sequencing was blood. This receptor was taken from a man aged 50-59 years with Graves' hyperthyroidism. The chain uses TRBV13 and TRBJ2-7, with D hard to call. CDR3 sequence (DNA): TGTGCCAGCAGAGCTCAAAAGGAGTCCTACGAGCAGCACTTC. Its translation: CASRAQKESYEQHF. The complete variable domain, with remaining parts taken from reference TRBV13 and TRBJ2-7, reads AAGVIQSPRHLIKEKRETATLKCYPIPRHDTVYWYQQGPGQDPQFLISFYEKMQSDKGSIPDRFSAQQFSDYHSELNMSSLELGDSALYFCASRAQKESYEQHFGPGTRLTVT.